The clone carrying this T cell receptor beta chain was seen a few times. Germline V gene data show CDR1 as SEHNR and CDR2 as FQNEAQ (reference sequence). With 2 bases removed from V and 3 bases from J, the gap between germline ends came to 7 bases. The CDR3 runs to 13 residues. This entry comes from a study of control samples from healthy donors and cancer patients. Measured with immunoSEQ multiplex PCR; TCRdb has only the in-frame clones, and not every one. This sample has some 29,000 clones, with nearly 90% found just once. The sample consisted of formalin-fixed, paraffin-embedded tissue. The V and J genes are TRBV7-9 and TRBJ1-1, with D hard to call. The source is a female donor with melanoma. The DNA for the CDR3 is TGTGCCAGCAGCTTACTGGCAGACACTGAAGCTTTCTTT. Amino acid sequence: CASSLLADTEAFF.